This entry lists 20 T cell receptor beta chains sequenced from one sample in a study of tumour-infiltrating T cells in Burkitt lymphoma. Libraries were prepared by immunoSEQ multiplex PCR; TCRdb keeps only in-frame clonotypes and omits some of them. The repertoire holds some 17,000 clones, just under 80% seen once, with 2.1% in the top ten. The material sequenced was tumor tissue. All receptors derive from a human donor with diffuse large B-cell lymphoma.

The chain joins TRBV5-6 to TRBJ2-2, with D unclear. Trimming pared 3 bases from V and 0 bases from J, leaving 0 bases between. This CDR3 region has 12 residues. From germline, CDR1 is SGHDT and CDR2 YYEEEE. The CDR3 sequence is CASSSNTGELFF. In nucleotides, the CDR3 is TGTGCCAGCAGCTCGAACACCGGGGAGCTGTTTTTT.

The chain combines TRBV5-6 with TRBJ1-3, with 10 nucleotides matching TRBD1. CDR1 SGHDT and CDR2 YYEEEE come from the germline V gene. This CDR3 region has 16 residues. The ends lost 2 bases at V and 1 base at J; junction bases unmatched: 3. In DNA, the CDR3 is TGTGCCAGCAGCTTTCGGGACAGGGGATCTGGAAACACCATATATTTT. The encoded protein is CASSFRDRGSGNTIYF.

The chain links TRBV11-2 to TRBJ2-1; 10 bases are shared with TRBD2. There are 15 residues in the CDR3. V was clipped by 2 bases and J by 5 bases; unmatched bases: 3. The germline V gene encodes CDR1 SGHAT and CDR2 FQNNGV. The CDR3 DNA is TGTGCCAGCAGCTTATTAGCGGGGGGTCACAATGAGCAGTTCTTC. Its translation is CASSLLAGGHNEQFF. Drawing the rest from reference TRBV11-2 and TRBJ2-1, the complete variable domain is EAGVAQSPRYKIIEKRQSVAFWCNPISGHATLYWYQQILGQGPKLLIQFQNNGVVDDSQLPKDRFSAERLKGVDSTLKIQPAKLEDSAVYLCASSLLAGGHNEQFFGPGTRLTVL.

The V call is TRBV5-8, the J call TRBJ1-1; TRBD1 matches 8 bases. V lost 4 bases, J lost 1 base, and 3 bases stayed unmatched. CDR3 length: 14 amino acids. Germline assignment: CDR1 SGHTS and CDR2 YDEGEE. The CDR3 bases are TGTGCCAGCAGCACCGACAGGGGGAACACTGAAGCTTTCTTT. As protein: CASSTDRGNTEAFF.

The chain couples TRBV7-9 to TRBJ1-1; D uncertain. V was clipped by 5 bases and J by 1 base, with 11 bases between them. The germline CDR1 and CDR2 sequences are SEHNR and FQNEAQ (reference sequence). This CDR3 contains 14 residues. The CDR3 loop is CASSLPDENTEAFF. The CDR3 region has the DNA TGTGCCAGCAGCCTGCCGGACGAGAACACTGAAGCTTTCTTT.

The chain links TRBV4-2 to TRBJ2-1; D is unresolved. The CDR3 runs 13 residues. The V gene lost 0 bases and the J gene lost 8 bases, with 8 bases spanning the gap. The germline CDR1 and CDR2 sequences are LGHNA and YNFKEQ. The CDR3 loop is CASSQDRRDEQFF. CDR3 bases: TGTGCCAGCAGCCAAGATAGACGAGATGAGCAGTTCTTC.

As DNA, the CDR3 is TGTGCCAGCAGCCGGGGTCCGAACACTGAAGCTTTCTTT. Translating gives CASSRGPNTEAFF. The chain recombines TRBV7-9 with TRBJ1-1; unclear D gene. Germline V CDR1 and CDR2: SEHNR, FQNEAQ (reference sequence). The CDR3 has 13 residues. V was trimmed by 5 bases and J by 1 base, leaving 8 bases between them.

This clone was detected only a few times. V and J are TRBV9 and TRBJ1-1, with 8 bases aligning to TRBD1. The CDR3 runs to 15 residues. Germline V gene sequence: CDR1 SGDLS, CDR2 YYNGEE. J lost 5 bases, V lost 4 bases, and 10 bases had no gene match. The CDR3, as DNA: TGTGCCAGCAGCCCCGAGGACAGGGCGGGTACTGAAGCTTTCTTT. Its protein is CASSPEDRAGTEAFF.

The sample holds one count of this clone. Germline and junction disagree at one end, which may indicate a read error. The V call is TRBV10-2, the J call TRBJ2-2; a possible D gene is TRBD1 (6 bases). Germline V lookup: CDR1 WSHSY, CDR2 SAAADI. This CDR3 contains 16 residues. The CDR3 reads CASSESPQGYTGELFF. In nucleotides, the CDR3 is TGCGCCAGCAGTGAGTCGCCTCAGGGGTACACCGGGGAGCTATTTTTT.

This chain joins TRBV11-2 and TRBJ2-7; perhaps D is TRBD1 or TRBD2 (5 bases each). CDR1 is SGHAT and CDR2 is FQNNGV in the germline V gene. The germline V and J ends were trimmed by 0 bases and 3 bases, with 18 bases remaining between them. The CDR3 has 17 residues. Here the CDR3 DNA reads TGTGCCAGCAGCTTAGAGGGACCTTGGGGAGCCCACTACGAGCAGTACTTC. Protein: CASSLEGPWGAHYEQYF.

The CDR3 protein is CASSLWAGTYEQYF. In DNA, the CDR3 is TGTGCCAGCAGTTTATGGGCTGGGACCTACGAGCAGTACTTC. The rearrangement links TRBV28 to TRBJ2-7; D is uncertain. CDR1 is MDHEN, CDR2 SYDVKM, per germline. The CDR3 is 14 residues long. V was shortened by 0 bases and J by 2 bases, with 8 bases between the two germline ends.

The V call is TRBV6-1, the J call TRBJ1-2; maybe TRBD1 (5 bases). Germline V CDR1 and CDR2: MNHNS, SASEGT. This CDR3 has 12 amino acids. Trimming left V 4 bases short and J 7 bases short, with 10 bases between. CDR3 bases: TGTGCCAGCAGTGCCCAGGGATTTGGCTACACCTTC. Translating gives CASSAQGFGYTF.

This clone was picked up one time. The chain employs TRBV7-9 and TRBJ2-1, with 16 positions matching TRBD2. There are 15 residues in the CDR3. Looked up from germline, CDR1 is SEHNR and CDR2 is FQNEAQ (reference sequence). Trimming took 5 bases from V and 10 from J; bases not matched to a gene: 5. CDR3 in DNA: TGTGCCAGCAGCCCACCGGGACTAGCGGGAGGGGAGCAGTTCTTC. As protein: CASSPPGLAGGEQFF.

The chain has TRBV5-5 and TRBJ1-1, with TRBD1 as a possible D gene (6 bases). This CDR3 has 12 amino acids. Germline V gives CDR1 SGHKS, CDR2 YYEKEE (reference sequence). Trimming pared 4 bases from V and 4 bases from J, leaving 8 bases between. The CDR3: CASSLRGTEAFF. CDR3 coding DNA: TGTGCCAGCAGCCTCAGGGGCACTGAAGCTTTCTTT.

The chain combines TRBV18 with TRBJ1-2; perhaps TRBD1 as D (5 bases). The CDR3 spans 13 residues. V shed 3 bases and J shed 7 bases, with 12 bases lying between them. The germline CDR1 and CDR2 sequences are KGHSH and LQKENI. This CDR3 reads CASSPQQDVGYTF. The CDR3 DNA reads as TGTGCCAGCTCACCTCAACAGGATGTTGGCTACACCTTC.

The chain combines TRBV6-5 with TRBJ2-3; TRBD1 might be the D (5 bases). CDR3 length: 14 amino acids. V lost 5 bases to trimming and J lost 10 bases, with 19 bases between them. Germline values: CDR1 MNHEY, CDR2 SVGAGI. Here the CDR3 DNA reads TGTGCCAGCAGTAACCAGGGCACGGCCTCGCCGCAGTATTTT. Amino acid sequence: CASSNQGTASPQYF.

The chain links TRBV7-6 to TRBJ2-5, with TRBD2 matching over 7 bases. CDR1 is SGHVS and CDR2 is FNYEAQ in the germline V gene. CDR3 length equals 15 residues. V was pared by 3 bases and J by 2 bases, with 6 bases of the junction left unmatched. The chain's CDR3 is CASSLVLGLQETQYF. CDR3 DNA sequence: TGTGCCAGCAGCTTGGTACTGGGACTACAAGAGACCCAGTACTTC.

The J gene is TRBJ1-4, the V gene TRBV5-6; no reliable D call. The V gene's germline CDR1 is SGHDT and CDR2 YYEEEE. Deletions cut 3 bases from V and 9 bases from J, with 9 bases between. The CDR3 has 12 amino acids. CDR3 nucleotides: TGTGCCAGCAGCTCCGGTTTTAAAAAACTGTTTTTT. Amino acids: CASSSGFKKLFF.

This clone was seen a single time. The rearrangement uses TRBV7-2 and TRBJ1-4; D is undetermined. CDR3 length equals 16 residues. With 1 base removed from V and 2 bases from J, the gap between germline ends came to 11 bases. Germline lookup yields CDR1 SGHTA and CDR2 FQGNSA. This CDR3 reads CASSLGIGSTNEKLFF. Written as DNA, the CDR3 is TGTGCCAGCAGCTTAGGTATAGGGTCTACTAATGAAAAACTGTTTTTT.

V is TRBV19 and J is TRBJ1-5, with no clear D. The CDR3 is 13 residues long. Trimming removed 5 bases from V and 3 bases from J, with 8 bases in between. Germline V lookup: CDR1 LNHDA, CDR2 SQIVND (reference sequence). The CDR3 nucleotides read TGTGCCAGTAGTGTGACGGTCAATCAGCCCCAGCATTTT. Its protein is CASSVTVNQPQHF. Variable domain in full (rest from reference TRBV19 and TRBJ1-5): DGGITQSPKYLFRKEGQNVTLSCEQNLNHDAMYWYRQDPGQGLRLIYYSQIVNDFQKGDIAEGYSVSREKKESFPLTVTSAQKNPTAFYLCASSVTVNQPQHFGDGTRLSIL.